This is a list of T cell receptor beta chains from one sample in a study of immune heterogeneity within non-small cell lung tumors. TCRdb itself ran the multiplex PCR reads through MiXCR, one entry per CDR3 protein. The sample yields thousands of distinct CDR3 sequences, around 40% seen once. Sequencing was done on a sample of lung tumor tissue. All receptors derive from a man aged 55-75 years with non-small cell lung cancer. CDR3s include the opening cysteine and the closing phenylalanine or tryptophan. A D gene is named only where the DNA matches it firmly. Rows give clone size only sometimes, using once, few, many, or a class for an expanded clone.

D: -
J: TRBJ2-1
V: TRBV19
size: medium-sized
DNA: TGTGCCAGCCAGGGCGGTTCGGGCGTTGGGGTCAATGAGCAGTTCTTC
CDR3: CASQGGSGVGVNEQFF

D: -
J: TRBJ2-1
V: TRBV19
size: -
DNA: TGTGCCAGTAGTATTGTTAGGGGTCCCTCTTGTGAGCAGTTCTTC
CDR3: CASSIVRGPSCEQFF

D: -
J: TRBJ1-4
V: TRBV19
size: medium-sized
DNA: TGTGCCAGTAGTATCGGAGGGCGAAATAATGAAAAACTGTTTTTT
CDR3: CASSIGGRNNEKLFF

D: TRBD1
J: TRBJ2-3
V: TRBV20-1
size: many
DNA: TGCAGTGCTAGACCACTGAGGCAGGGGGCCACAGATACGCAGTATTTT
CDR3: CSARPLRQGATDTQYF

D: -
J: TRBJ2-2
V: TRBV6-5
size: -
DNA: TGTGCCAGCGTTAGGGAGCAAAACACCGGGGAGCTGTTTTTT
CDR3: CASVREQNTGELFF

D: -
J: TRBJ2-1
V: TRBV5-6
size: few
DNA: TGTGCCAGCAGCTTGGCCGCCATTTGGAATGAGCAGTTCTTC
CDR3: CASSLAAIWNEQFF

D: -
J: TRBJ2-1
V: TRBV5-1
size: medium-sized
DNA: TGCGCCAGCAGCTTGGATCTCCAGTATGAGCAGTTCTTC
CDR3: CASSLDLQYEQFF

D: TRBD1
J: TRBJ1-1
V: TRBV5-4
size: -
DNA: TGTGCCAGCAGCTTGGTAGACAGGGTTGGTGAAGCTTTCTTT
CDR3: CASSLVDRVGEAFF

D: -
J: TRBJ1-5
V: TRBV19
size: -
DNA: TGTGCCTCCCCGGGGGCTAATCAGCCCCAGCATTTT
CDR3: CASPGANQPQHF

D: -
J: TRBJ1-1
V: TRBV27
size: -
DNA: TGTGCCAGCAGTTTATATAGCGTGAACACTGAAGCTTTCTTT
CDR3: CASSLYSVNTEAFF

D: TRBD2
J: TRBJ2-3
V: TRBV3-1
size: -
DNA: TGTGCCAGCAGCCCTAGCGGGTGGACGGGAGATACGCAGTATTTT
CDR3: CASSPSGWTGDTQYF

D: -
J: TRBJ2-3
V: TRBV2
size: medium-sized
DNA: TGTGCCAGCAGTGATGAGAGGCTCGGCACAGATACGCAGTATTTT
CDR3: CASSDERLGTDTQYF

D: -
J: TRBJ1-1
V: TRBV20-1
size: medium-sized
DNA: TGCAGTGCTAGCGGCTGGGGGGCTTTGAACACTGAAGCTTTCTTT
CDR3: CSASGWGALNTEAFF

D: -
J: TRBJ2-2
V: TRBV5-1
size: -
DNA: TGCGCCAGCAGCTTCATTTCCGGTGCCGGGGAGCTGTTTTTT
CDR3: CASSFISGAGELFF

D: TRBD2
J: TRBJ2-1
V: TRBV7-3
size: medium-sized
DNA: TGTGCCAGCAGCCGGACTAGCGGGATCATCAATGAGCAGTTCTTC
CDR3: CASSRTSGIINEQFF

D: -
J: TRBJ2-1
V: TRBV12-3/TRBV12-4
size: -
DNA: TGTGCCAGCAGTACTAGGGGGTCCGGTGAGCAGTTCTTC
CDR3: CASSTRGSGEQFF

D: -
J: TRBJ2-3
V: TRBV12-3/TRBV12-4
size: once
DNA: TGTGCCAGCAGTTTAATTCTAGGAGGCACAGATACGCAGTATTTT
CDR3: CASSLILGGTDTQYF

D: -
J: TRBJ1-5
V: TRBV7-9
size: medium-sized
DNA: TGTGCCAGCAGCCCCAGTGGGGGTAGCCAGCCCCAGCATTTT
CDR3: CASSPSGGSQPQHF

D: TRBD2
J: TRBJ2-7
V: TRBV6-9
size: -
DNA: TGTGCCAGCAGTTCAACCCGGACTAGCGCCGCCTACGAGCAGTACTTC
CDR3: CASSSTRTSAAYEQYF

D: -
J: TRBJ2-6
V: TRBV10-3
size: medium-sized
DNA: TGTGCCATATGGTACTCTGGGGCCAACGTCCTGACTTTC
CDR3: CAIWYSGANVLTF

D: -
J: TRBJ2-3
V: TRBV7-3
size: medium-sized
DNA: TGTGCCAGCAGCGCCCGCGCGCGGACACCCACCAGCACAGATACGCAGTATTTT
CDR3: CASSARARTPTSTDTQYF

D: TRBD1
J: TRBJ2-1
V: TRBV28
size: -
DNA: TGTGCCAGCAGTTCCTTACAGGGGGGTCGAATATACAATGAGCAGTTCTTC
CDR3: CASSSLQGGRIYNEQFF

D: TRBD2
J: TRBJ2-7
V: TRBV7-8
size: medium-sized
DNA: TGTGCCAGCAGCCTCCGGACTAGCGGGGGTTACGAGCAGTACTTC
CDR3: CASSLRTSGGYEQYF

D: TRBD2
J: TRBJ2-2
V: TRBV4-2
size: few
DNA: TGTGCCAGCAGCCACCCTAGCGGGGGTACGAACACCGGGGAGCTGTTTTTT
CDR3: CASSHPSGGTNTGELFF

D: -
J: TRBJ1-3
V: TRBV4-3
size: -
DNA: TGCGCCAGCAGCCAAGAGAGAGGATCTGGAAACACCATATATTTT
CDR3: CASSQERGSGNTIYF

D: -
J: TRBJ2-7
V: TRBV12-3/TRBV12-4
size: medium-sized
DNA: TGTGCCAGCAGTTTGAGTATGCGGGGCGAGCAGTACTTC
CDR3: CASSLSMRGEQYF

D: TRBD2
J: TRBJ2-5
V: TRBV5-1
size: -
DNA: TGCGCCAGCAGCCTGGAGGCTAGCGGACCCCAGGAGACCCAGTACTTC
CDR3: CASSLEASGPQETQYF

D: -
J: TRBJ1-2
V: TRBV10-2
size: medium-sized
DNA: TGCGCCAGCAGTGAGTCAACAGGAGACTATGGCTACACCTTC
CDR3: CASSESTGDYGYTF

D: TRBD2
J: TRBJ2-3
V: TRBV2
size: medium-sized
DNA: TGTGCCAGCAGTGAAGTCGGGAAGCGGGGATCTAGCACAGATACGCAGTATTTT
CDR3: CASSEVGKRGSSTDTQYF

D: -
J: TRBJ1-2
V: TRBV5-1
size: medium-sized
DNA: TGCGCCAGCACTCCCCCGGGGACTAACTATGGCTACACCTTC
CDR3: CASTPPGTNYGYTF

D: -
J: TRBJ2-7
V: TRBV6-2/TRBV6-3
size: few
DNA: TGTGCCAGCACCGGGCCGGGAGCCTACGAGCAGTACTTC
CDR3: CASTGPGAYEQYF

D: TRBD2
J: TRBJ2-3
V: TRBV18
size: -
DNA: TGTGCCAGCTCACCAAGGACTAGCGGGACCCCCCCAGGCTTAGATACGCAGTATTTT
CDR3: CASSPRTSGTPPGLDTQYF

D: TRBD2
J: TRBJ2-7
V: TRBV5-6
size: few
DNA: TGTGCCAGCGCTGACGGGGAGGGCCTTTCCAATTACGAGCAGTACTTC
CDR3: CASADGEGLSNYEQYF

D: -
J: TRBJ1-2
V: TRBV6-1
size: few
DNA: TGTGCCAGCACACTCCTGGGTGGGGGGTCAAACTATGGCTACACCTTC
CDR3: CASTLLGGGSNYGYTF

D: -
J: TRBJ1-5
V: TRBV6-1
size: medium-sized
DNA: TGTGCCAGCAGGAACTTTAATCAGCCCCAGCATTTT
CDR3: CASRNFNQPQHF

D: -
J: TRBJ1-5
V: TRBV5-5
size: -
DNA: TGTGCCAGCAGCATCCAAACAGGGAAGCCCCAGCATTTT
CDR3: CASSIQTGKPQHF

D: -
J: TRBJ2-1
V: TRBV20-1
size: medium-sized
DNA: TGCAGTGCTAGAGGCGGGTGGAACAATGAGCAGTTCTTC
CDR3: CSARGGWNNEQFF

D: -
J: TRBJ1-1
V: TRBV7-6
size: medium-sized
DNA: TGTGCCAGCAGCTTAGGGTTCCACCCGGACACTGAAGCTTTCTTT
CDR3: CASSLGFHPDTEAFF

D: TRBD1
J: TRBJ2-7
V: TRBV3-1
size: medium-sized
DNA: TGTGCCAGCAGTCGGACAGGGAGCTCCTACGAGCAGTACTTC
CDR3: CASSRTGSSYEQYF

D: TRBD1
J: TRBJ2-7
V: TRBV15
size: -
DNA: TGTGCCACCAGCAGAGGGACAGGGGGCTCTTACGAGCAGTACTTC
CDR3: CATSRGTGGSYEQYF

D: -
J: TRBJ2-7
V: TRBV6-1
size: few
DNA: TGTGCCAGCAGTTATTCCCCACGGACCATAACCTACGAGCAGTACTTC
CDR3: CASSYSPRTITYEQYF

D: -
J: TRBJ1-4
V: TRBV28
size: -
DNA: TGTGCCAGCAGTTTAGGGGGGGCGAGGAAAAAACTGTTTTTT
CDR3: CASSLGGARKKLFF

D: TRBD1
J: TRBJ2-1
V: TRBV29-1
size: medium-sized
DNA: TGCAGCGTTTCCTGGACAGGGACACTCTACAATGAGCAGTTCTTC
CDR3: CSVSWTGTLYNEQFF

D: TRBD1
J: TRBJ2-2
V: TRBV15
size: once
DNA: TGTGCCACCAGCAGAGGTCCAGGGGGTTTCGCCGGGGAGCTGTTTTTT
CDR3: CATSRGPGGFAGELFF

D: -
J: TRBJ2-2
V: TRBV12-3/TRBV12-4
size: -
DNA: TGTGCCAGCAGTTTAGCGCAGTGGGGGGCGCGGACCGGGGAGCTGTTTTTT
CDR3: CASSLAQWGARTGELFF

D: -
J: TRBJ2-1
V: TRBV2
size: medium-sized
DNA: TGTGCCAGCAGCCAGGTGGATGAGCAGTTCTTC
CDR3: CASSQVDEQFF

D: TRBD1
J: TRBJ2-2
V: TRBV12-3/TRBV12-4
size: medium-sized
DNA: TGTGCCAGCAGTCCCTGGACAGGAGTCACGAACACCGGGGAGCTGTTTTTT
CDR3: CASSPWTGVTNTGELFF

D: -
J: TRBJ1-2
V: TRBV28
size: medium-sized
DNA: TGTGCCAGCGTCCCCGGGGGGCGCGATGGCTACACCTTC
CDR3: CASVPGGRDGYTF

D: -
J: TRBJ2-6
V: TRBV30
size: medium-sized
DNA: TGTGCCTGGAGTGTAGCTCGGGGGCTCGGGGCCAACGTCCTGACTTTC
CDR3: CAWSVARGLGANVLTF

D: -
J: TRBJ2-5
V: TRBV11-2
size: once
DNA: TGTGCCAGCAGCTTAGGGGGACCCCGCGGGACCCGGTACTTC
CDR3: CASSLGGPRGTRYF

D: -
J: TRBJ2-7
V: TRBV28
size: -
DNA: TGTGCCAGCAACCCCTCCCCGGGATACGAGCAGTACTTC
CDR3: CASNPSPGYEQYF

D: -
J: TRBJ2-2
V: TRBV12-3/TRBV12-4
size: medium-sized
DNA: TGTGCCAGCAGACCGGATAAGGCCGGGGAGCTGTTTTTT
CDR3: CASRPDKAGELFF

D: -
J: TRBJ1-2
V: TRBV19
size: medium-sized
DNA: TGTGCCAGTAGTAGGGGCTGGAATTCTGGCTACACCTTC
CDR3: CASSRGWNSGYTF

D: TRBD1
J: TRBJ1-2
V: TRBV5-4
size: -
DNA: TGTGCCAGCAGCTTCGGGACAGGGATACATGGCTACACCTTC
CDR3: CASSFGTGIHGYTF

D: TRBD2
J: TRBJ2-1
V: TRBV4-2
size: -
DNA: TGTGCCAGCTGGGGACTAGCGGGAGGCAGCTCCTACAATGAGCAGTTCTTC
CDR3: CASWGLAGGSSYNEQFF

D: TRBD1
J: TRBJ1-2
V: TRBV5-4
size: -
DNA: TGTGCCAGCAGACGGGACAGGGGAAACTATGGCTACACCTTC
CDR3: CASRRDRGNYGYTF

D: -
J: TRBJ2-6
V: TRBV27
size: medium-sized
DNA: TGTGCCAGCAGTTGGACTTTTGGGGCCAACGTCCTGACTTTC
CDR3: CASSWTFGANVLTF

D: TRBD2
J: TRBJ2-5
V: TRBV28
size: few
DNA: TGTGCCAGCAGTTTGGCGGCTAGCGGGAGGTACCAAGAGACCCAGTACTTC
CDR3: CASSLAASGRYQETQYF

D: -
J: TRBJ1-3
V: TRBV3-1
size: medium-sized
DNA: TGTGCCAGCAGCCCCGGGCCTGGAAACACCATATATTTT
CDR3: CASSPGPGNTIYF